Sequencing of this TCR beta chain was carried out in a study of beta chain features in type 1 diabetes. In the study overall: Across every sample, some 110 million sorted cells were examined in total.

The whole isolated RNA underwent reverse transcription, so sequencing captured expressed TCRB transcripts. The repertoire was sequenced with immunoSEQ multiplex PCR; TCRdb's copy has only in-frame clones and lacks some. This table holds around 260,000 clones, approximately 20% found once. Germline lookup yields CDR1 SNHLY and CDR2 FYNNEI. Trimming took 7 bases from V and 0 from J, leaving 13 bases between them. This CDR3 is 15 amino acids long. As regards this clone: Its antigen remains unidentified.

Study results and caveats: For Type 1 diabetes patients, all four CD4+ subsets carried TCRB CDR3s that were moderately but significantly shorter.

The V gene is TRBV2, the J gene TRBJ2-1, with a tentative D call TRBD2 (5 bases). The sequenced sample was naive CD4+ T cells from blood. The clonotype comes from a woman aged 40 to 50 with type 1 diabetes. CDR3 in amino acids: CASKGTGSSYNEQFF. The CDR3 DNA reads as TGTGCCAGCAAGGGTACGGGGAGCTCCTACAATGAGCAGTTCTTC.